The 24 T cell receptor beta chains presented below share a single source sample, sequenced in a study of T cells expressing NK-cell markers. TCRdb reworked the 5' RACE reads into one entry per CDR3 protein, no DNA. Its table records some 140,000 distinct CDR3 sequences. The sequencing input was blood T cells: a sorted CD56 or NKG2C T cell subset, CD4+ or CD8+ T cells, or bulk PBMC T cells (not recorded which). These receptors originate from a woman between 45 and 60 years old in good health.

The V gene is TRBV24-1, the J gene TRBJ2-7; TCRdb lists TRBD1, though no DNA is available to test this call. CDR3 length: 13 amino acids. CDR1 and CDR2 from the germline V gene are KGHDR and SFDVKD. The CDR3 reads CATSPGQTYEQYF.

The J gene is TRBJ2-1, the V gene TRBV6-6; TCRdb calls TRBD1, which cannot be checked without DNA. The CDR3 loop spans 13 amino acids. Germline-derived CDR1 and CDR2 are MNHNY and SVGAGI (reference sequence). This CDR3 is CASSYISRDEQFF.

The rearrangement links TRBV5-1 to TRBJ2-3; TCRdb picks TRBD2, but there is no DNA to check that call. The CDR3 extends over 16 amino acids. From germline, CDR1 is SGHRS and CDR2 YFSETQ. CDR3 region: CASHFERVGYTDTQYF.

V is TRBV19 and J is TRBJ1-2; the TCRdb call, TRBD1, lacks DNA for checking. CDR1 and CDR2 from the germline V gene are LNHDA and SQIVND (reference sequence). The CDR3 has 16 amino acids. Here the CDR3 reads CASSIEAGEQPYGYTF.

The genes are TRBV14 and TRBJ2-7; with no DNA, the TCRdb D assignment of TRBD2 cannot be verified. The CDR3 sequence is 16 residues long. Germline lookup yields CDR1 SGHDN and CDR2 FVKESK. The CDR3: CASSQRTSRNSYEQYF.

The rearrangement uses TRBV30 and TRBJ1-1; the TCRdb D gene call, TRBD1, has no DNA to confirm it. The CDR3 has 14 residues. The germline gives CDR1 GTSNPN, CDR2 SVGIG (reference sequence). The CDR3 reads CAWSVGAGRTEAFF.

The gene calls are TRBV19 and TRBJ1-1; without DNA, the TCRdb call of TRBD1 cannot be checked. The CDR3 runs 14 residues. Germline values: CDR1 LNHDA, CDR2 SQIVND (reference sequence). CDR3 sequence: CASSIDSTGEVAFF.

The chain links TRBV13 to TRBJ2-7. This CDR3 comprises 15 residues. Looked up from germline, CDR1 is PRHDT and CDR2 is FYEKMQ (reference sequence). The chain's CDR3 is CASSLFRAENYEQYF.

V usage is TRBV7-3 and J usage is TRBJ1-1; TCRdb names TRBD1, which stays unverified in the absence of DNA. The CDR3 loop spans 15 amino acids. From germline, CDR1 is SGHTA and CDR2 FQGTGA. The CDR3 loop is CASSLSGGSNTEAFF.

V gene TRBV4-1 combines with J gene TRBJ2-5. This CDR3 comprises 14 residues. The germline V gene has CDR1 MGHRA and CDR2 YSYEKL. The CDR3 region is CASSQDGKVETQYF.

V is TRBV20-1 and J is TRBJ2-5; TCRdb gives TRBD1 as the D gene, but with no DNA this cannot be confirmed. Germline loops: CDR1 DFQATT, CDR2 SNEGSKA (reference sequence). The CDR3 totals 14 residues. CDR3 in amino acids: CSAGDRGYQETQYF.

V gene TRBV7-6 combines with J gene TRBJ2-1; TCRdb designates TRBD2, a call that cannot be tested without DNA. Looked up from germline, CDR1 is SGHVS and CDR2 is FNYEAQ. The CDR3 contains 16 residues. CDR3 sequence: CASSLLAGGPDNEQFF.

The chain carries TRBV12-3 or TRBV12-4 and TRBJ2-5; TCRdb's D call of TRBD2 is untestable without DNA. The CDR3 sequence is 17 residues long. Here the CDR3 reads CASSPSPQRVSQETQYF.

CDR3: CASSLEGQGVTGELFF. The chain recombines TRBV5-1 with TRBJ2-2; there is no DNA to check the TCRdb D call of TRBD1. This CDR3 has 16 amino acids. Germline values: CDR1 SGHRS, CDR2 YFSETQ.

J is TRBJ2-5 and V is TRBV27; TCRdb's D call, TRBD1, is unchecked because there is no DNA. Germline CDR1 and CDR2: MNHEY and SMNVEV (reference sequence). The CDR3 totals 12 residues. The chain's CDR3 is CASGQGVVAQYF.

This chain uses TRBV4-1 with TRBJ1-2; TCRdb names TRBD1, which stays unverified in the absence of DNA. The CDR3 has 18 residues. Germline V lookup: CDR1 MGHRA, CDR2 YSYEKL. This CDR3 reads CASSQGVPSGQDFGGYTF.

The chain links TRBV18 to TRBJ2-5; no DNA is available, so the TRBD2 call from TCRdb remains unchecked. Germline loops: CDR1 KGHSH, CDR2 LQKENI. The CDR3 totals 14 residues. The CDR3 protein is CASSPGTSEETQYF.

CDR3 region: CASSRQGTNTEAFF. The J gene is TRBJ1-1, the V gene TRBV27; TCRdb gives TRBD1 as the D gene, but with no DNA this cannot be confirmed. CDR3 length: 14 residues. Germline lookup yields CDR1 MNHEY and CDR2 SMNVEV (reference sequence).

The rearrangement links TRBV20-1 to TRBJ2-3; without DNA, the TCRdb call of TRBD2 cannot be checked. CDR1 is DFQATT, CDR2 SNEGSKA, per germline (reference sequence). CDR3 length: 15 amino acids. CDR3 residues: CSASGRPSNTDTQYF.

The chain links TRBV24-1 to TRBJ2-2; the D call of TRBD2 rests on TCRdb alone, since no DNA is present to check it. This CDR3 region has 14 residues. Germline lookup yields CDR1 KGHDR and CDR2 SFDVKD. CDR3 sequence: CATSGGRDTGELFF.

The chain links TRBV7-9 to TRBJ1-1; TCRdb's D gene call, TRBD1, goes unchecked for lack of DNA. From germline, CDR1 is SEHNR and CDR2 FQNEAQ (reference sequence). This CDR3 is 16 amino acids long. This CDR3 reads CASSPGWKQTNTEAFF.

V gene TRBV7-9 combines with J gene TRBJ1-1. Looked up from germline, CDR1 is SEHNR and CDR2 is FQNEAQ (reference sequence). The CDR3 has 15 residues. CDR3 sequence: CASSLQMGLNTEAFF.

The chain uses TRBV7-9 and TRBJ2-1; checking the TCRdb D call of TRBD1 is not possible without DNA. The V gene's germline CDR1 is SEHNR and CDR2 FQNEAQ (reference sequence). This CDR3 comprises 14 residues. The CDR3 sequence is CASSHPGRPDEQFF.

The V gene is TRBV20-1, the J gene TRBJ2-1; TCRdb's D call, TRBD2, is unchecked because there is no DNA. This CDR3 region has 17 residues. The germline gives CDR1 DFQATT, CDR2 SNEGSKA (reference sequence). CDR3 residues: CSARDTAGGLFGYEQFF.